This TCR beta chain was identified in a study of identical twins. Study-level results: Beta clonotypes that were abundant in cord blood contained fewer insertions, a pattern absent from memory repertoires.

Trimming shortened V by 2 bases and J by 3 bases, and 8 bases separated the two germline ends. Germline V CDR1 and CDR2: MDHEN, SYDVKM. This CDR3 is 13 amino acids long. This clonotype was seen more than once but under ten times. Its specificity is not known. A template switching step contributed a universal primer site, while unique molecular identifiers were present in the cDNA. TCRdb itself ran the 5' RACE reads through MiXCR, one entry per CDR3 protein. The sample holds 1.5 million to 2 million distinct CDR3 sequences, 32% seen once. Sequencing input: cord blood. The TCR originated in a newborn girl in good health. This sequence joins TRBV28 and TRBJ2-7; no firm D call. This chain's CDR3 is CASSLRAYYEQYF. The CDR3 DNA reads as TGTGCCAGCAGTTTACGGGCATACTACGAGCAGTACTTC.